The 26 T cell receptor beta chains below were found in one sample sequenced in a study of T cells in women clearing cervical HPV infection. The method was immunoSEQ multiplex PCR; TCRdb's version includes in-frame clones alone and lacks a portion of them. The sample is made up of 25,000 to 35,000 clones, and the top ten hold 7.5% to 10% of it. Sequenced: blood buffy coat. All receptors derive from a woman between 18 and 69 years old with a cervical HPV16 infection that either progressed to CIN3+ or cleared (not recorded which).

As concerns this clone: The sequence runs out 3 residues before the end of the CDR3; the remainder is reconstructed from the germline J gene. V is TRBV2 and J is TRBJ2-1; 7 bases are shared with TRBD2. CDR3 length: 15 amino acids. Trimming removed 6 bases from V and 1 base from J; junction bases left unmatched: 6. The germline gives CDR1 SNHLY, CDR2 FYNNEI. The CDR3 here is CASRILALSYNEQFF. Incomplete CDR3 DNA: TGTGCCAGCAGGATACTAGCGCTGTCCTACAATGAG.

Worth noting for this clone: With the read ending 3 residues before the CDR3 end, the germline J gene is used to fill in that end. The V call is TRBV5-1, the J call TRBJ2-3; TRBD2 matches 15 bases. Trimming removed 4 bases from V and 1 base from J; junction bases left unmatched: 7. The CDR3 is 18 residues long. From germline, CDR1 is SGHRS and CDR2 YFSETQ. CDR3 bases read: TGCGCCAGCAGCCCCGGGACTAGCGGGGGGCTGCGCACAGATACG. It is translated as CASSPGTSGGLRTDT. In full, the CDR3 is CASSPGTSGGLRTDTQYF.

In regard to this clone: The read falls 3 residues short of the CDR3 end, and the missing part is taken from the germline J gene. The sample carries other DNA sequences with the same CDR3. This chain links TRBV18 with TRBJ1-1, with D unresolved. The CDR3 is 13 residues long. The V end lost 3 bases, the J end lost 1 base, and 6 bases lay between the germline ends. Germline V CDR1 and CDR2: KGHSH, LQKENI. The CDR3 bases that were read are TGTGCCAGCTCACCCACGGGGAACACTGAA. Translation: CASSPTGNTE. The whole CDR3 reads CASSPTGNTEAFF.

With respect to this clone: The CDR3 extends 3 residues past the end of the read, so its final part is completed from the germline J gene. The chain is built from TRBV6-4 and TRBJ1-5; D is perhaps TRBD1 (6 bases). This CDR3 comprises 15 residues. CDR1 is MRHNA, CDR2 SNTAGT, per germline. V lost 2 bases, J lost 6 bases, and 14 bases lay in between. CDR3 sequence: CASSDRPGVLQPQHF. CDR3 DNA, as far as it was read: TGTGCCAGCAGTGACCGTCCAGGGGTACTTCAGCCC.

On this clone: Coverage ceases 3 residues before the CDR3 finishes, and the germline J gene fills in the end. The gene calls are TRBV11-2 and TRBJ2-5; D unclear. The CDR3 extends over 13 amino acids. V was shortened by 0 bases and J by 7 bases, with 9 bases between the two germline ends. Germline loops: CDR1 SGHAT, CDR2 FQNNGV. Incomplete CDR3 DNA: TGTGCCAGCAGCTTAGACAGACTGAGGACC. Translating gives CASSLDRLRT. The whole CDR3 reads CASSLDRLRTQYF.

About this clone itself: The read stops 3 residues short of the end of the CDR3; the missing end is completed from the germline J gene. The chain carries TRBV13 and TRBJ1-3, with 11 positions matching TRBD1. The germline V gene has CDR1 PRHDT and CDR2 FYEKMQ (reference sequence). V lost 5 bases and J lost 0; bases outside the gene matches: 3. CDR3 size: 16 residues. The sequenced part of the CDR3 DNA is TGTGCCAGCAGCAGGGGACAGGGGGACTCTGGAAACACC. Translating gives CASSRGQGDSGNT. The whole CDR3 sequence reads CASSRGQGDSGNTIYF.

The CDR3 DNA, read in part, is TGTGCCAGCAGCCCAGGACTAGCGGGAGATGAGACC. It codes for CASSPGLAGDET. The entire CDR3 protein reads CASSPGLAGDETQYF. The chain combines TRBV7-3 with TRBJ2-5; 13 bases line up with TRBD2. Read data end 3 residues before the CDR3 end; the end is taken from the germline J gene. The CDR3 runs to 15 residues. The germline V gene has CDR1 SGHTA and CDR2 FQGTGA. J lost 5 bases, V lost 5 bases, and 5 bases had no gene match.

Remarks on this clone: The CDR3 extends 3 residues past the end of the read, so its final part is completed from the germline J gene. V and J are TRBV6-4 and TRBJ1-1; D is perhaps TRBD1 (6 bases). Germline assignment: CDR1 MRHNA and CDR2 SNTAGT. V was cut by 4 bases and J by 4 bases, with 19 bases left in between. The CDR3 is made up of 16 amino acids. CDR3 in amino acids: CASSAPPPGGRTEAFF. Incomplete CDR3 DNA: TGTGCCAGCAGTGCCCCACCCCCGGGGGGGCGCACTGAA.

Concerning this clone: The read ends 3 residues early relative to the CDR3; the germline J gene fills the gap. J is TRBJ1-6 and V is TRBV2; D unresolved. Germline CDR1 and CDR2: SNHLY and FYNNEI. The CDR3 contains 14 residues. Trimming left V 8 bases short and J 3 bases short, with 11 bases between. The chain's CDR3 is CASAGGNYNSPLHF. The DNA read from the CDR3 is TGTGCCAGCGCGGGCGGTAACTATAATTCACCC.

Remarks on this clone: Read data end 3 residues before the CDR3 end; the end is taken from the germline J gene. The J gene is TRBJ2-2, the V gene TRBV7-2; no reliable D call. V lost 7 bases and J lost 4, with 13 bases in between. The CDR3 is 14 residues long. The germline gives CDR1 SGHTA, CDR2 FQGNSA. This chain's CDR3 is CASKVKGGTGELFF. The part of the CDR3 DNA that was read is TGTGCCAGCAAGGTGAAGGGTGGCACCGGGGAG.

Turning to this clone: The read ends 3 residues shy of where the CDR3 ends; the end is completed using the germline J gene. This chain connects TRBV20-1 to TRBJ2-2; 8 nucleotides align to TRBD2. The germline V gene has CDR1 DFQATT and CDR2 SNEGSKA (reference sequence). The CDR3 sequence is 13 residues long. The CDR3 is CSASRGGGEKLFF. The sequenced part of the CDR3 DNA is TGCAGTGCTAGTCGGGGGGGCGGTGAAAAG.

Incomplete CDR3 DNA: TGTGCCATCAGTGAGACTTTTAGCGGGGGGCTGAGATCCGAG. This sequence encodes CAISETFSGGLRSE. The whole CDR3 protein reads CAISETFSGGLRSEQYF. The chain uses TRBV10-3 and TRBJ2-7; 10 positions match TRBD2. The CDR3 is cut off 3 residues early in the read; its end comes from the germline J gene. This CDR3 has 17 amino acids. Germline V gene data show CDR1 as ENHRY and CDR2 as SYGVKD. The V segment lost 2 bases and the J segment 6 bases; nucleotides outside the gene matches: 13.

Comments on this clone: The read ends 3 residues shy of where the CDR3 ends; the end is completed using the germline J gene. The chain carries TRBV6-2 or TRBV6-3 and TRBJ1-5; 9 nucleotides line up with TRBD1. There are 15 residues in the CDR3. Germline loops: CDR1 MNHEY, CDR2 SVGEGT. Germline trimming cut 6 bases from V and 6 bases from J; bases unmatched to any gene: 9. The CDR3 bases that were read are TGTGCCAGCAGCTCAAACAGGGGGCATGTTCAGCCC. This gives the protein CASSSNRGHVQP. The entire CDR3 protein reads CASSSNRGHVQPQHF.

A note on this clone: The read terminates 3 residues before the CDR3 end, so the remaining end is supplied by the germline J gene. The chain joins TRBV13 to TRBJ2-7, with 7 bases fitting TRBD2. Trimming took 2 bases from V and 0 from J; bases not matched to a gene: 4. The CDR3 is made up of 15 amino acids. Germline V gives CDR1 PRHDT, CDR2 FYEKMQ (reference sequence). The CDR3 is CASSLRRGSSYEQYF. The sequenced part of the CDR3 DNA is TGTGCCAGCAGCTTAAGGCGGGGGAGCTCCTACGAG.

Note on this clone: Sequencing ends 3 residues short of the CDR3 end; the germline J gene provides the rest. V is TRBV4-1 and J is TRBJ2-2, with 7 nucleotides matching TRBD1. CDR3 length: 16 amino acids. The germline gives CDR1 MGHRA, CDR2 YSYEKL. CDR3 bases read: TGCGCCAGCAGCCAACCCCTAGACAGGGACGAAAATGGG. This codes for CASSQPLDRDENG. The complete CDR3 reads CASSQPLDRDENGLFF.

About this clone itself: Read sequence stops 3 residues before the CDR3 end, and the germline J gene provides the missing end. The rearrangement links TRBV20-1 to TRBJ2-7; 12 bases fit TRBD2. The CDR3 runs 14 residues. V was pared by 6 bases and J by 6 bases, with 9 bases of the junction left unmatched. Germline values: CDR1 DFQATT, CDR2 SNEGSKA (reference sequence). CDR3 residues: CSALTSGSTGEQYF. The sequenced CDR3 bases are TGCAGTGCCTTGACTAGCGGGAGTACGGGCGAG.

As to this clone: Read coverage stops 3 residues before the CDR3 terminus; the germline J gene supplies the remainder. This chain joins TRBV11-2 and TRBJ1-2, with a weak D call TRBD1 (5 bases). The germline gives CDR1 SGHAT, CDR2 FQNNGV. Trimming shortened V by 5 bases and J by 7 bases, and 17 bases separated the two germline ends. The CDR3 consists of 14 residues. The sequenced CDR3 bases are TGTGCCAGCAGCCCCGTTGGAGGGGCCGGTGGC. Protein product: CASSPVGGAGG. The whole CDR3 protein reads CASSPVGGAGGYTF.

A word on this clone: The missing CDR3 end, 3 residues past where the read stops, is filled in from the germline J gene. This chain links TRBV18 with TRBJ1-2; 8 bases agree with TRBD1. The length of the CDR3 is 14 residues. Germline V gene lookup returns CDR1 KGHSH and CDR2 LQKENI. The sequenced CDR3 bases are TGTGCCAGCTCACCCAAGGACAGGGCGAATGAC. Residues: CASSPKDRAND. The whole CDR3 protein reads CASSPKDRANDYTF.

About this clone itself: The read finishes 3 residues shy of the CDR3 end, and the germline J gene is used to complete it. V is TRBV19 and J is TRBJ2-2; possibly TRBD1 for D (5 bases). CDR1 is LNHDA and CDR2 is SQIVND in the germline V gene (reference sequence). The CDR3 sequence is 13 residues long. The DNA read from the CDR3 is TGTGCCAGTAGTATAAGACAGTATGAAAAG. Translating it yields CASSIRQYEK. The full CDR3 reads CASSIRQYEKLFF.

About this clone itself: With the read ending 3 residues before the CDR3 end, the germline J gene is used to fill in that end. This chain uses TRBV5-1 with TRBJ1-1; D is undetermined. Trimming left V 0 bases short and J 0 bases short, with 6 bases between. This CDR3 region has 14 residues. Per the germline V gene, CDR1 is SGHRS and CDR2 is YFSETQ. The covered CDR3 bases are TGCGCCAGCAGCTTGGACAGTATGAACACTGAA. Translation: CASSLDSMNTE. The complete CDR3 sequence is CASSLDSMNTEAFF.

For this clone: Read coverage stops 3 residues before the CDR3 terminus; the germline J gene supplies the remainder. The V gene is TRBV7-2, the J gene TRBJ2-7; 8 bases are a match to TRBD2. Germline lookup yields CDR1 SGHTA and CDR2 FQGNSA. V dropped 3 bases and J dropped 2; count of bases not matched to a gene: 6. The length of the CDR3 is 15 residues. The sequenced part of the CDR3 DNA is TGTGCCAGCAGCTTGACCGGGACTAGGGCCTACGAG. This sequence encodes CASSLTGTRAYE. From start to end, the CDR3 is CASSLTGTRAYEQYF.

Turning to this clone: The read halts 3 residues ahead of the CDR3 end, with the missing end drawn from the germline J gene. This chain joins TRBV12-3 or TRBV12-4 and TRBJ2-3; D may be TRBD1 (5 bases). V was clipped by 3 bases and J by 0 bases, with 10 bases between them. The CDR3 covers 15 residues. CDR3 loop: CASSLQGLSTDTQYF. Incomplete CDR3 DNA: TGTGCCAGCAGTTTGCAGGGTCTAAGCACAGATACG.

Of note for this clone: Sequencing ends 3 residues short of the CDR3 end; the germline J gene provides the rest. This chain connects TRBV18 to TRBJ1-4; no reliable D call. This CDR3 is 13 amino acids long. Between the trimmed V and J ends, which lost 3 bases and 2 bases, there was a span of 4 bases. Germline CDR1 is KGHSH and CDR2 is LQKENI. Here the CDR3 reads CASSPGTNEKLFF. CDR3 DNA, as far as it was read: TGTGCCAGCTCACCCGGGACTAATGAAAAA.

With regard to this clone: The CDR3 is cut off 3 residues early in the read; its end comes from the germline J gene. The rearrangement joins TRBV2 to TRBJ2-3; tentatively, D is TRBD1 (6 bases). CDR3 length equals 15 residues. Germline values: CDR1 SNHLY, CDR2 FYNNEI. The sequenced CDR3 bases are TGTGCCAGCAGTGGAACAGGGCCGGGACAAGAGACG. Translating it yields CASSGTGPGQET. The complete CDR3 protein is CASSGTGPGQETQYF.

Notes on this clone: The observed sequence ends 3 residues before the CDR3 terminus, with the missing tail filled in from the germline J gene. This chain joins TRBV10-3 and TRBJ2-2, with D perhaps matching TRBD2 (6 bases). The CDR3 covers 16 residues. Germline V gives CDR1 ENHRY, CDR2 SYGVKD. With 8 bases removed from V and 1 base from J, the gap between germline ends came to 17 bases. The CDR3 sequence: CAIGKRGGENTGELFF. The sequenced CDR3 bases are TGTGCCATCGGAAAACGCGGCGGGGAGAACACCGGGGAG.

Worth noting for this clone: The read stops 3 residues short of the end of the CDR3; the missing end is completed from the germline J gene. This rearrangement joins TRBV20-1 to TRBJ2-3, with 12 bases matching TRBD2. V lost 2 bases and J lost 3; bases outside the gene matches: 6. The CDR3 is 16 residues long. Germline V gene data show CDR1 as DFQATT and CDR2 as SNEGSKA (reference sequence). CDR3 DNA (partial): TGCAGTGCTAGATCGACTAGCGGGGGACTGACAGATACG. The encoded protein is CSARSTSGGLTDT. The whole CDR3 protein reads CSARSTSGGLTDTQYF.